The TCR beta chain under discussion was sequenced for a study of control samples from healthy donors and cancer patients. Trimming pared 2 bases from V and 6 bases from J, leaving 7 bases between. The CDR3 is 12 amino acids. The V gene's germline CDR1 is SGDLS and CDR2 YYNGEE. TCRdb keeps only in-frame clones here, not all; method: immunoSEQ multiplex PCR. Of about 150,000 clones listed, approximately 86% are singletons. V gene TRBV9 combines with J gene TRBJ2-3; D call uncertain. The sequenced material came from blood. This TCR came from a man between 18 and 35 years old in good health. DNA for the CDR3: TGTGCCAGCAGCGTTACCATCGATACGCAGTATTTT. As protein: CASSVTIDTQYF.